This T cell receptor (beta chain) derives from a study of shared clonotypes between healthy human individuals. General observations from the study: Of the naive CD4 clonotypes, about 5% were shared across a handful of donors. The four-donor shared clonotypes exceeded non-shared clonotypes in generation probability, with non-shared ones scoring lower.

Genomic DNA (from each subset) was split evenly across several immunoSEQ plates. This table comes from immunoSEQ multiplex PCR, and its TCRdb copy is limited to in-frame clones, with some not included. The sample has approximately 240,000 clones, over 60% seen once. The CDR3 runs 15 residues. Trimming took off 1 base at V and 3 bases at J, with 13 bases between the two ends. Germline V CDR1 and CDR2: SGHVS, FQNEAQ. Regarding this clone: Its antigen is not known.

In the CD4+ fraction, cells were divided into CD45RA+ naive and CD45RA-negative memory subsets. V gene TRBV7-8 combines with J gene TRBJ2-7; D is possibly TRBD2 (6 bases). The sample taken for sequencing was memory CD4+ T cells sorted from blood. The subset here: CD45RA-negative fraction. The sequence was collected from a man younger than 45 in good health. CDR3 DNA: TGTGCCAGCAGCTTAGTCACAAGGACTAACTACGAGCAGTACTTC. This encodes CASSLVTRTNYEQYF.